The 3 T cell receptor beta chains presented below share a single source sample, sequenced in a study of cytotoxic CD8 clonotypes in ibrutinib-treated CLL. Here immunoSEQ multiplex PCR was the method, and the copy in TCRdb shows in-frame clones only, minus some. The table has more than 70,000 clones, roughly 77% seen once. The specimen comprised PBMCs, sampled after 12 months of ibrutinib treatment. The receptors stem from a human donor with chronic lymphocytic leukemia.

The chain carries TRBV21-1 and TRBJ2-1; TRBD1 is the table's D call, not checked against the DNA. TRBV21-1 is annotated as a pseudogene. This CDR3 spans 15 amino acids. The CDR3 spells CASSFRDRGDNEQFF. CDR3 in DNA: TGTGCCAGCAGCTTCCGGGACAGGGGGGACAATGAGCAGTTCTTC.

The chain joins TRBV29-1 to TRBJ2-3, with 9 bases fitting TRBD1. The V gene's germline CDR1 is SQVTM and CDR2 ANQGSEA. The CDR3 covers 13 residues. After removal of 6 bases from V and 3 bases from J, the junction contained 4 bases not matched to a gene. CDR3 loop: CSVGDRVTDTQYF. The CDR3 DNA sequence: TGCAGCGTGGGGGACAGGGTGACAGATACGCAGTATTTT.

This clone was seen a single time. The chain carries TRBV5-6 and TRBJ2-2; D not certain. V was trimmed by 5 bases and J by 1 base, leaving 12 bases between them. Germline V CDR1 and CDR2: SGHDT, YYEEEE. The length of the CDR3 is 15 residues. CDR3 protein: CASRVQRWNTGELFF. In DNA form, the CDR3 reads TGTGCCAGCAGGGTGCAAAGGTGGAACACCGGGGAGCTGTTTTTT.